The clone carrying this T cell receptor (beta chain) was observed a handful of times. TCRdb re-analyzed the PCR reads using MiXCR. The sample has approximately 14,000 clones, just under 30% seen once; the top ten hold 3% to 4.5%. The entry originates in a study of metastatic and nonmetastatic thyroid tumors. Per germline, CDR1 MDHEN and CDR2 SYDVKM. V was clipped by 5 bases and J by 12 bases, with 14 bases between them. This CDR3 comprises 11 residues. Each patient went into thyroid surgery without having received any treatment. The receptor was derived from a female donor with papillary thyroid cancer or a benign thyroid nodule (not recorded which). Some clones in this sample may be carry-over from other donors' samples. Sequenced: blood. This chain joins TRBV28 and TRBJ2-7; tentatively, D is TRBD2 (5 bases). In nucleotides, the CDR3 is TGTGCCAGCAGTGATCCGGGAAACATGTACTTC. Encoded protein: CASSDPGNMYF.